Following are 20 T cell receptor beta chains from one sample sequenced in a study of control samples from healthy donors and cancer patients. Method: immunoSEQ multiplex PCR; TCRdb's copy keeps in-frame clones and lacks some. The sample consists of 51,000 or so clones, 75% to 85% of them appearing once. The sample was blood. The receptors stem from a man aged 65-85 years in good health.

The V and J genes are TRBV7-3 and TRBJ2-5, with D hard to call. CDR3 length: 15 amino acids. Trimming took off 5 bases at V and 5 bases at J, with 18 bases between the two ends. Germline V gene data show CDR1 as SGHTA and CDR2 as FQGTGA. CDR3 DNA: TGTGCCAGCAGCCCCCACTCAAGAGTTTGGGAGACCCAGTACTTC. Translation: CASSPHSRVWETQYF. Using reference TRBV7-3 and TRBJ2-5 for the parts outside the CDR3, the full variable domain is GAGVSQTPSNKVTEKGKYVELRCDPISGHTALYWYRQSLGQGPEFLIYFQGTGAADDSGLPNDRFFAVRPEGSVSTLKIQRTERGDSAVYLCASSPHSRVWETQYFGPGTRLLVL.

The V and J genes are TRBV9 and TRBJ2-1; 11 nucleotides align to TRBD2. With V trimmed by 0 bases and J by 6 bases, 2 bases remained unmatched. The CDR3 has 15 amino acids. Germline V CDR1 and CDR2: SGDLS, YYNGEE. CDR3 residues: CASSVGLAGPNEQFF. Written as DNA, the CDR3 is TGTGCCAGCAGCGTAGGACTAGCGGGACCCAATGAGCAGTTCTTC.

The sample holds a few counts of this clone. The V and J genes are TRBV10-2 and TRBJ1-4; D perhaps matches TRBD1 (6 bases). Germline CDR1 reads WSHSY; CDR2 reads SAAADI. This CDR3 comprises 12 residues. V lost 10 bases, J lost 8 bases, and 14 bases lay in between. CDR3 region: CATGTLPEKLFF. CDR3 in DNA: TGCGCCACCGGGACACTACCCGAAAAACTGTTTTTT.

The CDR3 protein is CASSLTGGSYNEQFF. Here the CDR3 DNA reads TGTGCCAGCAGCTTAACGGGAGGCTCCTACAATGAGCAGTTCTTC. The J gene is TRBJ2-1, the V gene TRBV7-2, with 7 bases identical to TRBD2. Germline V gives CDR1 SGHTA, CDR2 FQGNSA. V lost 2 bases to trimming and J lost 0 bases; unmatched junction nucleotides: 1. This CDR3 has 15 amino acids.

This clone was observed a single time. V and J are TRBV27 and TRBJ2-3; 7 bases map to TRBD1. V gave up 5 bases and J gave up 2 bases; unmatched junction bases: 4. Germline V gene sequence: CDR1 MNHEY, CDR2 SMNVEV (reference sequence). The CDR3 spans 14 residues. Written as DNA, the CDR3 is TGTGCCAGCAGTGCACAGGGGTACACAGATACGCAGTATTTT. Translation gives CASSAQGYTDTQYF.

This chain joins TRBV5-4 and TRBJ1-4; TRBD1 is a possible D gene (5 bases). CDR1 and CDR2 (germline): SGHNT, YYREEE (reference sequence). The CDR3 runs 15 residues. The V end lost 4 bases, the J end lost 5 bases, and 15 bases lay between the germline ends. The DNA for the CDR3 is TGTGCCAGCAGCCGGGCATGGGGACCGAATGAAAAACTGTTTTTT. Residues: CASSRAWGPNEKLFF.

The chain has TRBV24-1 and TRBJ1-5; 7 positions match TRBD1. Germline CDR1 and CDR2: KGHDR and SFDVKD. This CDR3 region has 13 residues. J lost 3 bases, V lost 7 bases, and 2 bases had no gene match. The CDR3 DNA reads as TGTGCCACCAGCGGGACAGACAATCAGCCCCAGCATTTT. Protein sequence: CATSGTDNQPQHF.

In this sample, this clone turned up a few times. The chain joins TRBV5-1 to TRBJ1-3; 7 bases match TRBD1. Trimming removed 4 bases from V and 5 bases from J; junction bases left unmatched: 9. The V gene's germline CDR1 is SGHRS and CDR2 YFSETQ. The CDR3 runs to 15 residues. CDR3 sequence (DNA): TGCGCCAGCAGCGCTGGGACAGCCAACCGAAACACCATATATTTT. Its protein is CASSAGTANRNTIYF.

This chain's CDR3 is CASSYSISRTADEQYF. Written as DNA, the CDR3 is TGTGCCAGCAGTTACTCGATTTCCCGGACAGCTGACGAGCAGTACTTC. The chain employs TRBV6-2 or TRBV6-3 and TRBJ2-7, with a weak D call TRBD1 (6 bases). This CDR3 comprises 16 residues. V was shortened by 0 bases and J by 5 bases, with 17 bases between the two germline ends. Germline CDR1 reads MNHEY; CDR2 reads SVGEGT.

The gene calls are TRBV2 and TRBJ2-7; 12 bases line up with TRBD2. CDR3 size: 15 residues. CDR1 SNHLY and CDR2 FYNNEI come from the germline V gene. The J segment lost 3 bases and the V segment lost 4 bases, leaving 4 bases of the junction unmatched. CDR3 sequence: CASSGLAGEFYEQYF. DNA of the CDR3: TGTGCCAGCAGTGGACTAGCGGGAGAATTCTACGAGCAGTACTTC.

V and J are TRBV24-1 and TRBJ2-7; D is perhaps TRBD1 (5 bases). Germline V gene lookup returns CDR1 KGHDR and CDR2 SFDVKD. Trimming left V 3 bases short and J 1 base short, with 12 bases between. This CDR3 comprises 15 residues. The CDR3 region is CATSDTRQLSYEQYF. The CDR3 DNA reads as TGTGCCACCAGTGATACCCGACAGCTATCCTACGAGCAGTACTTC.

V and J are TRBV29-1 and TRBJ2-5; 10 bases line up with TRBD2. V was clipped by 5 bases and J by 2 bases; unmatched bases: 5. Germline-derived CDR1 and CDR2 are SQVTM and ANQGSEA. The CDR3 extends over 14 amino acids. The DNA of the CDR3 is TGCAGCGTTCAGGATAGCGGGGGGCAAGAGACCCAGTACTTC. Its translation is CSVQDSGGQETQYF.

The rearrangement uses TRBV4-1 and TRBJ2-2; the match to TRBD1 covers 10 bases. CDR1 is MGHRA, CDR2 YSYEKL, per germline. The CDR3 spans 18 residues. The V segment lost 4 bases and the J segment 2 bases; nucleotides outside the gene matches: 10. This CDR3 reads CASSRPGTGEGNTGELFF. The CDR3 DNA sequence: TGCGCCAGCAGCCGTCCCGGGACAGGGGAGGGCAACACCGGGGAGCTGTTTTTT.

This clone was found once. This rearrangement joins TRBV10-1 to TRBJ2-5; no clear D. The V and J ends lost 3 bases and 1 base respectively, with 12 bases between them. This CDR3 is 15 amino acids long. CDR1 is WNHNN and CDR2 is SYGVQD in the germline V gene (reference sequence). This chain's CDR3 is CASSEVLGLQETQYF. CDR3 nucleotides: TGCGCCAGCAGTGAAGTGCTAGGCCTCCAAGAGACCCAGTACTTC.

This clone was recorded a few times. The chain uses TRBV27 and TRBJ2-5; D is ambiguous. Germline values: CDR1 MNHEY, CDR2 SMNVEV (reference sequence). With 5 bases removed from V and 6 bases from J, the gap between germline ends came to 13 bases. This CDR3 is 13 amino acids long. CDR3 loop: CASSIAVRQTQYF. The CDR3 region has the DNA TGTGCCAGCAGTATAGCAGTAAGGCAGACCCAGTACTTC.

The chain recombines TRBV2 with TRBJ2-7, with D perhaps matching TRBD2 (6 bases). V was trimmed by 7 bases and J by 6 bases, leaving 22 bases between them. The CDR3 runs to 15 residues. The germline V gene encodes CDR1 SNHLY and CDR2 FYNNEI. This chain's CDR3 is CASTPGTQGGTEQYF. The CDR3 DNA follows: TGTGCCAGCACCCCCGGGACCCAGGGAGGCACCGAGCAGTACTTC. Filled out from reference TRBV2 and TRBJ2-7, the complete variable domain reads EPEVTQTPSHQVTQMGQEVILRCVPISNHLYFYWYRQILGQKVEFLVSFYNNEISEKSEIFDDQFSVERPDGSNFTLKIRSTKLEDSAMYFCASTPGTQGGTEQYFGPGTRLTVT.

This rearrangement joins TRBV27 to TRBJ1-6; D may be TRBD1 (5 bases). This CDR3 is built from 15 residues. V was clipped by 2 bases and J by 8 bases, with 13 bases between them. From germline, CDR1 is MNHEY and CDR2 SMNVEV (reference sequence). Here the CDR3 reads CASSLAGVLYSPLHF. Written as DNA, the CDR3 is TGTGCCAGCAGTTTAGCGGGGGTCCTTTATTCACCCCTCCACTTT.

V is TRBV5-1 and J is TRBJ2-5, with D perhaps TRBD1 or TRBD2 (5 bases each). Germline lookup yields CDR1 SGHRS and CDR2 YFSETQ. The CDR3 sequence is 14 residues long. V was cut by 3 bases and J by 5 bases, with 14 bases left in between. CDR3 sequence reads: CASSWDRLGETQYF. The CDR3, as DNA: TGCGCCAGCAGCTGGGACCGACTCGGGGAGACCCAGTACTTC.

This sequence joins TRBV15 and TRBJ1-3; no reliable D call. The ends were cut back, 6 bases at V and 0 bases at J, with 9 bases in the middle. The germline CDR1 and CDR2 sequences are LNHNV and YYDKDF (reference sequence). This CDR3 is 14 amino acids long. The CDR3 sequence is CATSQDYSGNTIYF. CDR3 bases: TGTGCCACCAGTCAGGATTACTCTGGAAACACCATATATTTT.

This sequence joins TRBV7-9 and TRBJ2-7; the D is unclear. The germline V and J ends were trimmed by 5 bases and 0 bases, with 8 bases remaining between them. The length of the CDR3 is 13 residues. Germline V gives CDR1 SEHNR, CDR2 FQNEAQ (reference sequence). CDR3 amino acids: CASSPQYSYEQYF. DNA of the CDR3: TGTGCCAGCAGCCCACAATACTCCTACGAGCAGTACTTC.